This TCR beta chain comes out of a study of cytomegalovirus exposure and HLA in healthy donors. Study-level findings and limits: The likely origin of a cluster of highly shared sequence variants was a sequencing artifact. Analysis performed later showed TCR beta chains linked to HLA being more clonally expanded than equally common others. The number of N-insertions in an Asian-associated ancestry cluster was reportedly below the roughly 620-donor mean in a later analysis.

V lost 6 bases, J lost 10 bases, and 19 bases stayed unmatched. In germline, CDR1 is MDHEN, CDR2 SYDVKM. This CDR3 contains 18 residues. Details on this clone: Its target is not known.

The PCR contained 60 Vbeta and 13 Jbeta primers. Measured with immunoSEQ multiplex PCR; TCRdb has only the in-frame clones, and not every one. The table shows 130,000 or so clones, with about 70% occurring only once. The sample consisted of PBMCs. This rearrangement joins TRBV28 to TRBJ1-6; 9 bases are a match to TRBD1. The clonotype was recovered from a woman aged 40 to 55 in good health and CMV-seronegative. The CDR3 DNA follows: TGTGCCAGCAGCCAAACCCGGCCCGGGACAGGGATGGGGTCACCCCTCCACTTT. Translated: CASSQTRPGTGMGSPLHF. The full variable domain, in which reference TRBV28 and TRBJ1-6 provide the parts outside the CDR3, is DVKVTQSSRYLVKRTGEKVFLECVQDMDHENMFWYRQDPGLGLRLIYFSYDVKMKEKGDIPEGYSVSREKKERFSLILESASTNQTSMYLCASSQTRPGTGMGSPLHFGNGTRLTVT.